These T cell receptor beta chains were read from a single sample in a study of blood T cells in healthy people across ages. Using its own MiXCR run on the 5' RACE reads, TCRdb lists one record per CDR3 protein. The sample lists 600,000 to 1,000,000 distinct CDR3 sequences, 20% to 25% occurring once. These same data were also listed under a study on T cells of mothers and their children.

Sequences were obtained from blood. Receptor source: a boy aged 5-17 years in good health. Both conserved end residues are part of each CDR3. The D gene is left open where the match is weak. Clone size is stated in some rows and not others, as once, few, many or a class when expanded.

d_call	v_call	j_call	clone_size	cdr3_aa	cdr3_nt
NA	TRBV27	TRBJ1-1	NA	CASSQTLTDTEAFF	TGTGCCAGCAGTCAGACCTTAACGGACACTGAAGCTTTCTTT
NA	TRBV5-6	TRBJ1-5	few	CANSLSDVFNQPQHF	TGTGCCAACAGCTTATCAGACGTCTTCAATCAGCCCCAGCATTTT
NA	TRBV28	TRBJ2-3	few	CASSLLTYTDTQYF	TGTGCCAGCAGTTTATTAACATATACAGATACGCAGTATTTT
NA	TRBV7-2	TRBJ2-7	many	CASSLGAYEQYF	TGTGCCAGCAGCTTAGGGGCCTACGAGCAGTACTTC
NA	TRBV5-5	TRBJ2-2	few	CASSLARGAGTGELFF	TGTGCCAGCAGCTTGGCCCGGGGGGCCGGCACCGGGGAGCTGTTTTTT
NA	TRBV19	TRBJ2-1	NA	CASSIATYNEQFF	TGTGCCAGTAGTATAGCGACCTACAATGAGCAGTTCTTC
NA	TRBV15	TRBJ2-1	NA	CATSRESPAEQFF	TGTGCCACCAGCAGAGAATCCCCGGCTGAGCAGTTCTTC
TRBD2	TRBV3-1	TRBJ2-1	NA	CASSHAGGEQFF	TGTGCCAGCAGCCATGCGGGAGGTGAGCAGTTCTTC
NA	TRBV29-1	TRBJ2-1	few	CSVQVQGLDEQFF	TGCAGCGTACAAGTCCAGGGCCTCGATGAGCAGTTCTTC
NA	TRBV29-1	TRBJ2-2	few	CSVAGGTPDTGELFF	TGCAGCGTCGCGGGCGGGACACCAGACACCGGGGAGCTGTTTTTT
NA	TRBV7-9	TRBJ2-5	few	CASSLEYETQYF	TGTGCCAGCAGCTTAGAGTACGAGACCCAGTACTTC
NA	TRBV20-1	TRBJ2-1	NA	CSAQQEKGVEQFF	TGCAGTGCTCAGCAGGAGAAGGGGGTGGAGCAGTTCTTC
NA	TRBV12-3/TRBV12-4	TRBJ1-1	NA	CASSSVSGNTEAFF	TGTGCCAGCAGTTCGGTGAGTGGGAACACTGAAGCTTTCTTT
NA	TRBV28	TRBJ2-7	NA	CASKRPGYAYEQYF	TGTGCCAGCAAAAGACCAGGGTACGCCTACGAGCAGTACTTC
NA	TRBV20-1	TRBJ2-5	few	CSAPPFNEETQYF	TGCAGTGCTCCGCCGTTTAATGAAGAGACCCAGTACTTC
NA	TRBV14	TRBJ2-1	NA	CASSQVYQSEQFF	TGTGCCAGCAGCCAAGTTTACCAGTCGGAGCAGTTCTTC
NA	TRBV7-9	TRBJ2-7	NA	CASSLTDTPFYEQYF	TGTGCCAGCAGCTTAACGGACACCCCATTCTACGAGCAGTACTTC
NA	TRBV11-2	TRBJ2-3	few	CASSPGVKGTDTQYF	TGTGCCAGCAGCCCTGGAGTTAAGGGCACAGATACGCAGTATTTT
NA	TRBV4-3	TRBJ2-1	few	CASSQDRADSYNEQFF	TGCGCCAGCAGCCAAGATCGCGCAGACTCCTACAATGAGCAGTTCTTC
NA	TRBV10-3	TRBJ2-3	NA	CATKEGQNTDTQYF	TGTGCCACGAAGGAGGGACAGAACACAGATACGCAGTATTTT
NA	TRBV20-1	TRBJ1-2	NA	CSATAWIGYGYTF	TGCAGTGCTACCGCGTGGATCGGCTATGGCTACACCTTC
TRBD1	TRBV7-9	TRBJ1-2	few	CASSRDREDYGYTF	TGTGCCAGCAGCCGGGACAGGGAGGACTATGGCTACACCTTC
TRBD1	TRBV28	TRBJ2-5	NA	CASSLWGDRGNQETQYF	TGTGCCAGCAGTTTATGGGGGGACAGGGGCAACCAAGAGACCCAGTACTTC
NA	TRBV3-1	TRBJ1-4	NA	CASSQPSISSREKLFF	TGTGCCAGCAGCCAACCTTCGATCTCGAGTAGAGAAAAACTGTTTTTT
NA	TRBV29-1	TRBJ2-3	NA	CSVRSRLADTQYF	TGCAGCGTGAGATCTCGACTAGCAGATACGCAGTATTTT
NA	TRBV28	TRBJ1-2	NA	CASSPRAGWGYGYTF	TGTGCCAGCAGTCCCCGCGCAGGCTGGGGTTATGGCTACACCTTC
TRBD2	TRBV4-3	TRBJ2-3	NA	CASSQDPPGSGRTDTQYF	TGCGCCAGCAGCCAAGATCCCCCGGGTAGCGGGCGCACAGATACGCAGTATTTT
TRBD1	TRBV10-3	TRBJ1-5	NA	CTISKGTGDQPQHF	TGTACCATCAGTAAAGGGACAGGGGATCAGCCCCAGCATTTT
TRBD2	TRBV28	TRBJ2-3	NA	CAGSLYFSGRPPRKVTDTQYF	TGTGCCGGCAGTTTATATTTCAGCGGGAGGCCCCCGAGGAAGGTCACAGATACGCAGTATTTT
NA	TRBV20-1	TRBJ1-2	NA	CSAQQGLNYGYTF	TGCAGTGCCCAACAGGGTCTGAACTATGGCTACACCTTC
NA	TRBV4-3	TRBJ1-1	few	CASSSQRWETEAFF	TGCGCCAGCAGCTCTCAGCGCTGGGAGACTGAAGCTTTCTTT
NA	TRBV29-1	TRBJ1-1	few	CSAESPGGGTEAFF	TGCAGCGCAGAGTCCCCGGGGGGTGGCACTGAAGCTTTCTTT
NA	TRBV20-1	TRBJ1-2	NA	CSAPDSGNYGYTF	TGCAGTGCTCCGGACAGCGGTAACTATGGCTACACCTTC
NA	TRBV5-1	TRBJ1-3	few	CASSLEAGSRNTIYF	TGCGCCAGCAGCTTGGAAGCAGGGTCCAGAAACACCATATATTTT